What follows are 27 T cell receptor beta chains derived from one specimen sequenced in a study of T cells in Graves' hyperthyroidism and ophthalmopathy. From RNA transcripts, TCR beta CDR3 regions were amplified. The study used the HTBI primer set for a first-round RT-PCR of the TCR CDR3. TCRdb recomputed calls from the multiplex PCR reads with MiXCR, one row per CDR3 protein. The sample shows about 360,000 distinct CDR3 sequences, over 15% of them seen only once. Specimen: blood. Receptors were obtained from a woman between 18 and 30 years old with Graves' hyperthyroidism.

V gene TRBV19 combines with J gene TRBJ2-5; 9 bases align to TRBD1. CDR1 and CDR2 (germline): LNHDA, SQIVND (reference sequence). Germline trimming cut 1 base from V and 5 bases from J; bases unmatched to any gene: 8. The CDR3 extends over 16 amino acids. The CDR3 bases are TGTGCCAGTAGTATAGCCCCGACAGGGGGACGGGAGACCCAGTACTTC. Its protein is CASSIAPTGGRETQYF.

This clonotype was seen repeatedly, ten times or more. The chain joins TRBV29-1 to TRBJ2-7; 7 nucleotides align to TRBD1. Germline V gene lookup returns CDR1 SQVTM and CDR2 ANQGSEA. Trimming cost V 4 bases and J 5 bases; bases outside gene matches: 11. The CDR3 runs 14 residues. The CDR3 region has the DNA TGCAGCGTTGTACCTGGGTGGGGACAGAACGAGCAGTACTTC. Translated: CSVVPGWGQNEQYF.

This clonotype was seen just once. The chain joins TRBV6-5 to TRBJ2-7; 7 bases agree with TRBD2. CDR1 is MNHEY, CDR2 SVGAGI, per germline. CDR3 size: 15 residues. The V gene end was trimmed by 6 bases and the J gene end by 3 bases; junction bases not matched to a gene: 11. For the CDR3, the DNA is TGTGCCAGCAGATCCTCGGGGGGACCGTTCTACGAGCAGTACTTC. It encodes CASRSSGGPFYEQYF.

This clonotype was detected ten times or more. CDR3 amino acids: CASRLFVDTGELFF. Written as DNA, the CDR3 is TGTGCCAGCAGGTTATTCGTTGACACCGGGGAGCTGTTTTTT. This chain joins TRBV12-3 or TRBV12-4 and TRBJ2-2; D uncertain. The CDR3 length is 14 residues. Trimming shortened V by 6 bases and J by 3 bases, and 11 bases separated the two germline ends.

The table lists this clonotype with many counts. The gene calls are TRBV7-9 and TRBJ1-3; TRBD1 might be the D (6 bases). Germline CDR1 reads SEHNR; CDR2 reads FQNEAQ (reference sequence). The germline V and J ends were trimmed by 0 bases and 4 bases, with 7 bases remaining between them. The CDR3 sequence is 14 residues long. CDR3 nucleotide sequence: TGTGCCAGCAGCTTAGCGACAGGAGGAAACACCATATATTTT. It specifies CASSLATGGNTIYF. Variable domain in full (rest from reference TRBV7-9 and TRBJ1-3): DTGVSQNPRHKITKRGQNVTFRCDPISEHNRLYWYRQTLGQGPEFLTYFQNEAQLEKSRLLSDRFSAERPKGSFSTLEIQRTEQGDSAMYLCASSLATGGNTIYFGEGSWLTVV.

This clonotype was seen only a few times. The chain recombines TRBV3-1 with TRBJ1-1, with D possibly TRBD1 on 6 matching bases. V lost 2 bases and J lost 5, with 12 bases in between. The CDR3 is made up of 14 amino acids. Germline values: CDR1 LGHDT, CDR2 YNNKEL (reference sequence). For the CDR3, the DNA is TGTGCCAGCAGCCAAAGCTACAGGGAAACTGAAGCTTTCTTT. It codes for CASSQSYRETEAFF.

This clonotype was counted many times. The CDR3 DNA is TGTGCCAGTTTAAGTTACGGAAGAGACGGGGAGCTGTTTTTT. Its translation: CASLSYGRDGELFF. The chain combines TRBV28 with TRBJ2-2; no clear D. The V gene's germline CDR1 is MDHEN and CDR2 SYDVKM. The V gene lost 9 bases and the J gene lost 7 bases, with 18 bases spanning the gap. This CDR3 comprises 14 residues. The variable domain in full, with the rest retrieved from reference TRBV28 and TRBJ2-2, is DVKVTQSSRYLVKRTGEKVFLECVQDMDHENMFWYRQDPGLGLRLIYFSYDVKMKEKGDIPEGYSVSREKKERFSLILESASTNQTSMYLCASLSYGRDGELFFGEGSRLTVL.

Regarding this clonotype: The final CDR3 position lacks the conserved phenylalanine or tryptophan, pointing to a likely read error. The DNA is omitted, as the CDR3 cannot be located on it reliably, and the CDR3 follows TCRdb's listing. The gene calls are TRBV15 and TRBJ1-1. The CDR3 has 14 amino acids, counting both end residues. Germline V gene lookup returns CDR1 LNHNV and CDR2 YYDKDF (reference sequence). CDR3 in amino acids: CATSREQLNTEACL.

The V gene is TRBV28, the J gene TRBJ1-1, with a tentative D call TRBD1 (6 bases). The V gene lost 4 bases and the J gene lost 4 bases, with 16 bases spanning the gap. Germline V CDR1 and CDR2: MDHEN, SYDVKM. This CDR3 has 15 residues. The DNA of the CDR3 is TGTGCCAGCAGTTATCCCCCACGAGGGGGCACTGAAGCTTTCTTT. It codes for CASSYPPRGGTEAFF. The complete variable domain, with remaining parts taken from reference TRBV28 and TRBJ1-1, reads DVKVTQSSRYLVKRTGEKVFLECVQDMDHENMFWYRQDPGLGLRLIYFSYDVKMKEKGDIPEGYSVSREKKERFSLILESASTNQTSMYLCASSYPPRGGTEAFFGQGTRLTVV.

This rearrangement joins TRBV12-3 or TRBV12-4 to TRBJ1-1; no clear D. CDR3 length: 12 amino acids. V was trimmed by 1 base and J by 7 bases, leaving 7 bases between them. The CDR3 DNA is TGTGCCAGCAGTTTAGGGGGTAATGAAGCTTTCTTT. Its translation is CASSLGGNEAFF.

This clonotype was counted at least ten times. This chain uses TRBV5-1 with TRBJ1-3; D perhaps matches TRBD1 (6 bases). CDR3 length: 15 residues. V was trimmed by 4 bases and J by 2 bases, leaving 13 bases between them. Germline V gene data show CDR1 as SGHRS and CDR2 as YFSETQ. CDR3 amino acids: CASSTFGQTGNTIYF. The DNA for the CDR3 is TGCGCCAGCAGCACATTCGGACAGACTGGAAACACCATATATTTT. Looking up the rest from reference TRBV5-1 and TRBJ1-3 gives the full variable domain: KAGVTQTPRYLIKTRGQQVTLSCSPISGHRSVSWYQQTPGQGLQFLFEYFSETQRNKGNFPGRFSGRQFSNSRSEMNVSTLELGDSALYLCASSTFGQTGNTIYFGEGSWLTVV.

The table lists this clonotype with many counts. This chain joins TRBV18 and TRBJ1-1; TRBD1 might be the D (5 bases). The CDR3 length is 19 residues. Germline V CDR1 and CDR2: KGHSH, LQKENI. V was cut by 1 base and J by 1 base, with 22 bases left in between. The CDR3 DNA sequence: TGTGCCAGCTCACCACGAGGTCGGTACGCAAACAGGAAGAACACTGAAGCTTTCTTT. It codes for CASSPRGRYANRKNTEAFF.

This clonotype was recorded at least ten times. The chain has TRBV7-2 and TRBJ2-7; TRBD2 matches 11 bases. This CDR3 is 15 amino acids long. After removal of 5 bases from V and 2 bases from J, the junction contained 5 bases not matched to a gene. The V gene's germline CDR1 is SGHTA and CDR2 FQGNSA. The CDR3 coding sequence is TGTGCCAGCAGCGACCTACTAGCGGGGGCCTACGAGCAGTACTTC. This encodes CASSDLLAGAYEQYF.

J is TRBJ2-7 and V is TRBV20-1, with 7 bases matching TRBD1. Germline V gives CDR1 DFQATT, CDR2 SNEGSKA (reference sequence). J was trimmed by 4 bases and V by 6 bases; bases with no gene match: 12. The CDR3 is 14 residues long. CDR3 sequence (DNA): TGCAGTGCCTTATCCCCAACAGGGGTTTACGAGCAGTACTTC. Amino acid sequence: CSALSPTGVYEQYF.

This clonotype has a count of ten or more. The chain joins TRBV29-1 to TRBJ1-5, with TRBD1 as a possible D gene (6 bases). Germline CDR1 is SQVTM and CDR2 is ANQGSEA. The CDR3 is made up of 14 amino acids. Trimming cost V 7 bases and J 4 bases, with 17 bases left between them. The CDR3 region has the DNA TGCAGCGCCTCCCTGGACAGCCTTAATCAGCCCCAGCATTTT. Its protein is CSASLDSLNQPQHF. Full variable domain (missing parts from reference TRBV29-1 and TRBJ1-5): SAVISQKPSRDICQRGTSLTIQCQVDSQVTMMFWYRQQPGQSLTLIATANQGSEATYESGFVIDKFPISRPNLTFSTLTVSNMSPEDSSIYLCSASLDSLNQPQHFGDGTRLSIL.

This clonotype was observed at least ten times. The chain is built from TRBV20-1 and TRBJ1-5; maybe TRBD1 (6 bases). The CDR3 runs to 13 residues. V was cut by 4 bases and J by 6 bases, with 13 bases left in between. CDR1 is DFQATT, CDR2 SNEGSKA, per germline (reference sequence). The chain's CDR3 is CSATGVVGQPQHF. CDR3 DNA sequence: TGCAGTGCTACAGGGGTCGTAGGTCAGCCCCAGCATTTT.

This clonotype was observed at least ten times. J is TRBJ2-5 and V is TRBV29-1; D uncertain. The CDR3 is made up of 12 amino acids. Trimming removed 5 bases at V and 4 bases at J, with 11 bases between. Germline CDR1 is SQVTM and CDR2 is ANQGSEA. The CDR3 loop is CSVLDVGETQYF. The CDR3 bases are TGCAGCGTTCTAGACGTAGGAGAGACCCAGTACTTC. Full variable domain (rest looked up from reference TRBV29-1 and TRBJ2-5): SAVISQKPSRDICQRGTSLTIQCQVDSQVTMMFWYRQQPGQSLTLIATANQGSEATYESGFVIDKFPISRPNLTFSTLTVSNMSPEDSSIYLCSVLDVGETQYFGPGTRLLVL.

This clonotype was observed at least ten times. The CDR3 DNA reads as TGTGCCAGCAGTTTGGGACAGGGAGGAAGGGAGACCCAGTACTTC. Translating gives CASSLGQGGRETQYF. The chain recombines TRBV12-3 or TRBV12-4 with TRBJ2-5, with 9 bases fitting TRBD1. The CDR3 has 15 residues. J gave up 5 bases and V 3 bases, and 7 bases lay outside the gene matches.

This clonotype appeared many times. The V gene is TRBV14, the J gene TRBJ1-1; D remains unclear. Germline values: CDR1 SGHDN, CDR2 FVKESK. V was trimmed by 3 bases and J by 0 bases, leaving 11 bases between them. The CDR3 is 15 residues long. The CDR3 DNA reads as TGTGCCAGCAGCCAGTCGAGGAAACTGAACACTGAAGCTTTCTTT. Translated: CASSQSRKLNTEAFF.

Here the CDR3 reads CSAWGEGGGSEAFF. The CDR3 nucleotides read TGCAGTGCTTGGGGGGAAGGAGGGGGTTCTGAAGCTTTCTTT. The rearrangement uses TRBV20-1 and TRBJ1-1; weak D call: TRBD1 (6 bases). The germline V gene has CDR1 DFQATT and CDR2 SNEGSKA (reference sequence). The CDR3 runs to 14 residues. Trimming cost V 5 bases and J 6 bases, with 19 bases left between them.

The rearrangement joins TRBV7-9 to TRBJ1-1; 9 positions match TRBD1. The CDR3 is 15 amino acids. Per the germline V gene, CDR1 is SEHNR and CDR2 is FQNEAQ (reference sequence). V lost 4 bases and J lost 5; bases outside the gene matches: 8. CDR3 nucleotide sequence: TGTGCCAGCAGCTCCACACTACAGGGGGCGACTGAAGCTTTCTTT. Translating gives CASSSTLQGATEAFF. Variable domain in full (rest from reference TRBV7-9 and TRBJ1-1): DTGVSQNPRHKITKRGQNVTFRCDPISEHNRLYWYRQTLGQGPEFLTYFQNEAQLEKSRLLSDRFSAERPKGSFSTLEIQRTEQGDSAMYLCASSSTLQGATEAFFGQGTRLTVV.

The chain has TRBV6-1 and TRBJ2-7, with 8 bases matching TRBD1. This CDR3 is 15 amino acids long. From germline, CDR1 is MNHNS and CDR2 SASEGT. V shed 7 bases, J shed 7 bases, and the junction held 15 bases outside the gene matches. This chain's CDR3 is CASNPGQVPAEEQYF. Written as DNA, the CDR3 is TGTGCCAGCAACCCGGGACAGGTTCCGGCGGAGGAGCAGTACTTC.

This clonotype was counted at least ten times. V and J are TRBV24-1 and TRBJ1-2; the D gene is possibly TRBD1 (6 bases). Germline V lookup: CDR1 KGHDR, CDR2 SFDVKD. V was shortened by 1 base and J by 6 bases, with 11 bases between the two germline ends. The CDR3 runs 14 residues. CDR3 sequence: CATSDLSGDHGYTF. The DNA of the CDR3 is TGTGCCACCAGTGATTTATCAGGGGACCATGGCTACACCTTC.

Ten or more counts support this clonotype. This CDR3 reads CASSTDRGRGYGYTF. The CDR3, as DNA: TGTGCCAGCAGTACGGACAGGGGGCGTGGCTATGGCTACACCTTC. The chain links TRBV6-1 to TRBJ1-2, with 11 bases matching TRBD1. The V segment lost 5 bases and the J segment 4 bases; nucleotides outside the gene matches: 6. CDR1 MNHNS and CDR2 SASEGT come from the germline V gene. CDR3 length equals 15 residues.

This clonotype was observed many times. The rearrangement links TRBV6-1 to TRBJ1-2; the D is unclear. The CDR3 loop spans 14 amino acids. The germline gives CDR1 MNHNS, CDR2 SASEGT. With 0 bases removed from V and 8 bases from J, the gap between germline ends came to 13 bases. CDR3: CASSEATDFGGYTF. CDR3 nucleotide sequence: TGTGCCAGCAGTGAAGCGACGGACTTTGGAGGCTACACCTTC.

In this sample, this clonotype turned up many times. This chain joins TRBV6-5 and TRBJ2-5, with D tentatively TRBD1 (6 bases). V lost 7 bases and J 3 bases, leaving 12 bases between the germline ends. CDR1 and CDR2 from the germline V gene are MNHEY and SVGAGI. This CDR3 is 13 amino acids long. The CDR3, as DNA: TGTGCCAGCACTAGGGACAAGGAAGAGACCCAGTACTTC. Translated: CASTRDKEETQYF.

This chain connects TRBV18 to TRBJ1-1; 9 bases match TRBD1. This CDR3 has 14 amino acids. V lost 4 bases, J lost 3 bases, and 3 bases stayed unmatched. CDR1 is KGHSH and CDR2 is LQKENI in the germline V gene. The CDR3, as DNA: TGTGCCAGCTCACACCGACAGGGGGACACTGAAGCTTTCTTT. Protein: CASSHRQGDTEAFF.